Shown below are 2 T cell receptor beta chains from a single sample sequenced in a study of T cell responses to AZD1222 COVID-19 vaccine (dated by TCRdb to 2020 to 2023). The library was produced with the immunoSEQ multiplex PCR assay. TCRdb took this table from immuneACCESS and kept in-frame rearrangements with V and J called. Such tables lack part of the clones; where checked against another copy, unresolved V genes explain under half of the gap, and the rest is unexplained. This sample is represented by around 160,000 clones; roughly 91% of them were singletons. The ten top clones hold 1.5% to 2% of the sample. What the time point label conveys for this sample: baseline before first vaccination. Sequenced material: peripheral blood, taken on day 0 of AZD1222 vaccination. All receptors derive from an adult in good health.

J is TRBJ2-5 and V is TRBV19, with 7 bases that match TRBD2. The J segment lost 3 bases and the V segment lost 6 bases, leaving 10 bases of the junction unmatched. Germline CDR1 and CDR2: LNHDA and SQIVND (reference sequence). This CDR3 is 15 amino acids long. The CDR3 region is CASSPWGGSKETQYF. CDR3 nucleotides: TGTGCCAGTAGCCCCTGGGGAGGGAGTAAAGAGACCCAGTACTTC.

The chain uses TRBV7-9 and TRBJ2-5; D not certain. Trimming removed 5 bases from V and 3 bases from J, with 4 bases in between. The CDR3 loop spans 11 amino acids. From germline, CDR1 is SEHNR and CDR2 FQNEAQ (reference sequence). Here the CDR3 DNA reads TGTGCCAGCAGCCCTAAAGAGACCCAGTACTTC. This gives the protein CASSPKETQYF.